Listed here are 29 T cell receptor beta chains from one sample, sequenced in a study of blood T cell repertoires in COVID-19. Method: immunoSEQ multiplex PCR; TCRdb's copy keeps in-frame clones and lacks some. The repertoire consists of 430,000 or so clones, with around nine tenths occurring once and the leading ten covering 1.8%. The sample was PBMCs or T cells enriched from blood (not recorded which). These TCRs come from a woman aged 40 to 50 who had recovered from COVID-19.

The chain employs TRBV18 and TRBJ1-5, with D perhaps TRBD1 (5 bases). The germline gives CDR1 KGHSH, CDR2 LQKENI. V lost 5 bases to trimming and J lost 0 bases, with 11 bases between them. This CDR3 is built from 15 residues. CDR3 DNA: TGTGCCAGCTCAGCCCAGGGCAATAGCAATCAGCCCCAGCATTTT. It translates to CASSAQGNSNQPQHF.

V and J are TRBV5-7 and TRBJ2-5; possibly TRBD2 for D (6 bases). TRBV5-7 is annotated as an ORF whose role is uncertain. V lost 0 bases and J lost 5, with 20 bases in between. The CDR3 runs 17 residues. The CDR3 protein is CASSLEVRGTVCETQYF. The CDR3 nucleotides are TGTGCCAGCAGCTTGGAGGTGCGGGGAACGGTTTGCGAGACCCAGTACTTC.

The V and J genes are TRBV7-9 and TRBJ2-5; TRBD1 matches at 7 bases. Germline trimming cut 6 bases from V and 4 bases from J; bases unmatched to any gene: 11. The germline gives CDR1 SEHNR, CDR2 FQNEAQ (reference sequence). The length of the CDR3 is 15 residues. CDR3 coding DNA: TGTGCCAGCAGAAACCGCGGACAGGCGGGAGAGACCCAGTACTTC. Its translation is CASRNRGQAGETQYF.

The gene calls are TRBV7-9 and TRBJ2-1, with unresolved D. CDR1 and CDR2 from the germline V gene are SEHNR and FQNEAQ (reference sequence). The V gene lost 5 bases and the J gene lost 0 bases, with 20 bases spanning the gap. This CDR3 comprises 18 residues. CDR3 bases: TGTGCCAGCAGCAGAAAACCCCGGAGCCCGGGCTCCTACAATGAGCAGTTCTTC. It translates to CASSRKPRSPGSYNEQFF. The full variable domain, with the rest looked up from reference TRBV7-9 and TRBJ2-1, is DTGVSQNPRHKITKRGQNVTFRCDPISEHNRLYWYRQTLGQGPEFLTYFQNEAQLEKSRLLSDRFSAERPKGSFSTLEIQRTEQGDSAMYLCASSRKPRSPGSYNEQFFGPGTRLTVL.

The chain combines TRBV18 with TRBJ2-5, with D tentatively TRBD2 (5 bases). The germline V gene has CDR1 KGHSH and CDR2 LQKENI. The germline V and J ends were trimmed by 5 bases and 2 bases, with 15 bases remaining between them. The CDR3 consists of 15 residues. Written as DNA, the CDR3 is TGTGCCAGCTCAACTAGGTTGGGGTCACAAGAGACCCAGTACTTC. It specifies CASSTRLGSQETQYF.

The chain has TRBV27 and TRBJ1-1; 9 nucleotides line up with TRBD1. The CDR3 has 14 amino acids. J was trimmed by 3 bases and V by 5 bases; bases with no gene match: 4. Germline loops: CDR1 MNHEY, CDR2 SMNVEV (reference sequence). The CDR3 DNA sequence: TGTGCCAGCAGTCCAGGACAGGGGTACACTGAAGCTTTCTTT. Protein product: CASSPGQGYTEAFF.

A single count supports this clone. The chain recombines TRBV9 with TRBJ1-1; TRBD1 agrees at 7 bases. This CDR3 spans 17 amino acids. From germline, CDR1 is SGDLS and CDR2 YYNGEE. V dropped 4 bases and J dropped 0; count of bases not matched to a gene: 12. In DNA, the CDR3 is TGTGCCAGCAGCCAGGGTGCCGGGACAGTCATGAACACTGAAGCTTTCTTT. This codes for CASSQGAGTVMNTEAFF.

The rearrangement joins TRBV10-1 to TRBJ2-1; possibly TRBD2 for D (6 bases). V dropped 5 bases and J dropped 3 bases, with 8 bases sitting between them. Germline values: CDR1 WNHNN, CDR2 SYGVQD (reference sequence). The CDR3 is 13 residues long. CDR3: CASSLAIYNEQFF. Written as DNA, the CDR3 is TGCGCCAGCAGTCTAGCGATCTACAATGAGCAGTTCTTC.

This chain uses TRBV9 with TRBJ2-7, with D possibly matching TRBD2 (6 bases). Trimming left V 3 bases short and J 5 bases short, with 18 bases between. The CDR3 totals 15 residues. Germline CDR1 and CDR2: SGDLS and YYNGEE. This CDR3 reads CASSGKTSPTDEQYF. The CDR3 bases are TGTGCCAGCAGCGGGAAAACTAGCCCTACAGACGAGCAGTACTTC.

A few counts support this clone. V usage is TRBV4-1 and J usage is TRBJ1-2, with 7 positions matching TRBD1. Looked up from germline, CDR1 is MGHRA and CDR2 is YSYEKL. Trimming removed 0 bases from V and 7 bases from J; junction bases left unmatched: 5. The CDR3 covers 14 residues. The CDR3 loop reads CASSQDRDRAGYTF. The CDR3, as DNA: TGCGCCAGCAGCCAAGATCGTGACAGGGCTGGCTACACCTTC.

The chain recombines TRBV5-5 with TRBJ1-5; D is perhaps TRBD1 (6 bases). V dropped 4 bases and J dropped 1 base, with 12 bases sitting between them. The CDR3 totals 15 residues. Looked up from germline, CDR1 is SGHKS and CDR2 is YYEKEE (reference sequence). The CDR3 nucleotides read TGTGCCAGCAGCGGCAGGGGAGCGAGCAATCAGCCCCAGCATTTT. Amino acids: CASSGRGASNQPQHF.

The chain carries TRBV12-5 and TRBJ1-3; D gene ambiguous. CDR1 LGHNT and CDR2 FRNRAP come from the germline V gene. The CDR3 consists of 14 residues. V dropped 6 bases and J dropped 1 base, with 10 bases sitting between them. The CDR3 region has the DNA TGTGCTAGTGGCCGCGACATGTCTGGAAACACCATATATTTT. Amino acids: CASGRDMSGNTIYF.

This rearrangement joins TRBV6-5 to TRBJ2-7; D is unresolved. The CDR3 extends over 14 amino acids. Germline-derived CDR1 and CDR2 are MNHEY and SVGAGI. Trimming removed 6 bases from V and 1 base from J, with 13 bases in between. The CDR3 loop is CASRSGELSYEQYF. CDR3 sequence (DNA): TGTGCCAGCAGATCCGGAGAGCTGTCCTACGAGCAGTACTTC.

This sequence joins TRBV10-2 and TRBJ2-1; maybe TRBD2 (6 bases). CDR1 and CDR2 (germline): WSHSY, SAAADI. The length of the CDR3 is 14 residues. Deletions cut 6 bases from V and 1 base from J, with 10 bases between. CDR3 protein: CASRVAVSYNEQFF. The CDR3 nucleotides are TGCGCCAGCAGGGTAGCGGTTTCCTACAATGAGCAGTTCTTC.

V and J are TRBV5-4 and TRBJ1-2, with 10 bases aligning to TRBD1. This CDR3 is 17 amino acids long. V gave up 0 bases and J gave up 0 bases; unmatched junction bases: 5. Germline CDR1 SGHNT, CDR2 YYREEE (reference sequence). In DNA form, the CDR3 reads TGTGCCAGCAGCTTGGGTCCGGGACAGGGGACTAACTATGGCTACACCTTC. It encodes CASSLGPGQGTNYGYTF.

This sequence joins TRBV9 and TRBJ1-3; 8 bases are shared with TRBD1. The CDR3 has 14 amino acids. Germline CDR1 reads SGDLS; CDR2 reads YYNGEE. V lost 3 bases and J lost 6; bases outside the gene matches: 5. In nucleotides, the CDR3 is TGTGCCAGCAGCGCTACAGGGGGAGCAAACACCATATATTTT. This codes for CASSATGGANTIYF.

The chain uses TRBV20-1 and TRBJ1-1; D gene unclear. Looked up from germline, CDR1 is DFQATT and CDR2 is SNEGSKA (reference sequence). The CDR3 runs 12 residues. V was clipped by 3 bases and J by 3 bases, with 8 bases between them. The CDR3 DNA reads TGCAGTGCTAGTTACGGAGACACTGAAGCTTTCTTT. Translated, it gives CSASYGDTEAFF.

The chain combines TRBV20-1 with TRBJ2-5; 7 bases map to TRBD1. Germline V lookup: CDR1 DFQATT, CDR2 SNEGSKA (reference sequence). CDR3 length: 16 residues. Losses at the gene ends were 3 bases for V and 5 bases for J; bases not matched to a gene: 15. CDR3: CSASSMRGLLGETQYF. In DNA, the CDR3 is TGCAGTGCTAGTTCAATGAGGGGGCTCTTGGGGGAGACCCAGTACTTC.

V is TRBV5-6 and J is TRBJ1-2; TRBD1 agrees at 9 bases. CDR3 size: 15 residues. J lost 2 bases, V lost 4 bases, and 6 bases had no gene match. CDR1 is SGHDT and CDR2 is YYEEEE in the germline V gene. CDR3 residues: CASSEPGQGNYGYTF. CDR3 in DNA: TGTGCCAGCAGCGAACCGGGACAGGGAAACTATGGCTACACCTTC.

A single count supports this clone. V usage is TRBV30 and J usage is TRBJ2-1; 7 bases are a match to TRBD1. Per the germline V gene, CDR1 is GTSNPN and CDR2 is SVGIG (reference sequence). The ends lost 1 base at V and 7 bases at J; junction bases unmatched: 1. The CDR3 totals 12 residues. In nucleotides, the CDR3 is TGTGCCTGGAGTGCGACAGGGAATGAGCAGTTCTTC. This gives the protein CAWSATGNEQFF.

This chain links TRBV9 with TRBJ1-3; 8 nucleotides align to TRBD1. The V gene's germline CDR1 is SGDLS and CDR2 YYNGEE. This CDR3 contains 15 residues. V shed 2 bases and J 2 bases; nucleotides not matched to a gene: 3. The CDR3 protein is CASSVQGAPGNTIYF. In nucleotides, the CDR3 is TGTGCCAGCAGCGTTCAGGGGGCGCCTGGAAACACCATATATTTT.

The chain uses TRBV5-1 and TRBJ2-1; 7 bases map to TRBD2. Germline CDR1 is SGHRS and CDR2 is YFSETQ. V was pared by 0 bases and J by 9 bases, with 6 bases of the junction left unmatched. This CDR3 spans 14 amino acids. The CDR3 nucleotides are TGCGCCAGCAGCTTGGTTCCTCGGGGGGTTGAGCAGTTCTTC. It is translated as CASSLVPRGVEQFF.

The chain is built from TRBV19 and TRBJ2-3; 8 positions match TRBD2. Looked up from germline, CDR1 is LNHDA and CDR2 is SQIVND (reference sequence). V lost 10 bases to trimming and J lost 2 bases; unmatched junction nucleotides: 5. This CDR3 spans 13 amino acids. The CDR3 sequence is CATGTSLTDTQYF. Written as DNA, the CDR3 is TGTGCCACCGGGACTAGTCTCACAGATACGCAGTATTTT.

This chain links TRBV7-9 with TRBJ2-3, with 9 bases identical to TRBD2. CDR1 and CDR2 from the germline V gene are SEHNR and FQNEAQ (reference sequence). The CDR3 length is 15 residues. Trimming removed 1 base from V and 4 bases from J; junction bases left unmatched: 3. CDR3 residues: CASSLERGDSDTQYF. The DNA for the CDR3 is TGTGCCAGCAGCTTAGAGCGGGGGGACTCAGATACGCAGTATTTT.

The chain uses TRBV6-5 and TRBJ1-2, with D perhaps TRBD1 (6 bases). V lost 6 bases and J 8 bases, leaving 16 bases between the germline ends. Germline assignment: CDR1 MNHEY and CDR2 SVGAGI. CDR3 size: 13 residues. CDR3 in amino acids: CASRPKTGSGYTF. The DNA for the CDR3 is TGTGCCAGCAGACCTAAAACAGGGAGCGGCTACACCTTC.

The V gene is TRBV12-5, the J gene TRBJ1-2; D might be TRBD1 (5 bases). The CDR3 runs to 14 residues. V was shortened by 5 bases and J by 7 bases, with 17 bases between the two germline ends. Per the germline V gene, CDR1 is LGHNT and CDR2 is FRNRAP. CDR3 DNA sequence: TGTGCTAGTGGTCGGGACTCTTATAGAGGTGGCTACACCTTC. Translation: CASGRDSYRGGYTF.

V usage is TRBV10-1 and J usage is TRBJ2-1; D is unresolved. The CDR3 runs to 16 residues. Per the germline V gene, CDR1 is WNHNN and CDR2 is SYGVQD (reference sequence). V was trimmed by 3 bases and J by 0 bases, leaving 12 bases between them. Here the CDR3 DNA reads TGCGCCAGCAGTGACTTTCGCTCCAGCTCCTACAATGAGCAGTTCTTC. The encoded protein is CASSDFRSSSYNEQFF.

V and J are TRBV12-5 and TRBJ1-5; tentatively, D is TRBD1 (6 bases). The CDR3 loop spans 17 amino acids. Per the germline V gene, CDR1 is LGHNT and CDR2 is FRNRAP. V was shortened by 2 bases and J by 1 base, with 15 bases between the two germline ends. In DNA, the CDR3 is TGTGCTAGTGGTTTGATTCCAGGGGTTGGGAGCAATCAGCCCCAGCATTTT. Translation gives CASGLIPGVGSNQPQHF.

This sequence joins TRBV27 and TRBJ1-1; D unresolved. The CDR3 covers 11 residues. Germline V gene sequence: CDR1 MNHEY, CDR2 SMNVEV (reference sequence). Trimming stripped 6 bases from V and 5 bases from J, with 7 bases between. The DNA of the CDR3 is TGTGCCAGCAGGTTGAGGACTGAAGCTTTCTTT. It translates to CASRLRTEAFF.